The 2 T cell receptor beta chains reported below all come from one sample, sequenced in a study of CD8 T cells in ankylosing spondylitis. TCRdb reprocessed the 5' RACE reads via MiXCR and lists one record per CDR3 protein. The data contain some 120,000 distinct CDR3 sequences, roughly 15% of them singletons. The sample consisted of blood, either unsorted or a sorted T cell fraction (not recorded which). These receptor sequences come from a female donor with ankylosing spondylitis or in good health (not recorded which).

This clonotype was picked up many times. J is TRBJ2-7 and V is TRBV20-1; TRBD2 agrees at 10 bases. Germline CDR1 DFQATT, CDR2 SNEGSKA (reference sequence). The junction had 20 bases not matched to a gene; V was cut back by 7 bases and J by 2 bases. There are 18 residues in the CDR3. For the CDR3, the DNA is TGCAGTGTTGATAAGCGGGAGGGCCTCCCAAACGAACCCTACGAGCAGTACTTC. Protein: CSVDKREGLPNEPYEQYF.

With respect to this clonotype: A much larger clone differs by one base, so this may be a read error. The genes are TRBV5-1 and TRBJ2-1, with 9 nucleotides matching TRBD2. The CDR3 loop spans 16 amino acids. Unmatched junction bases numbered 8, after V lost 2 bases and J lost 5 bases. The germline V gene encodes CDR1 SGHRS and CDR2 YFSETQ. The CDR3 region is CASSFIAGVSDNEQFF. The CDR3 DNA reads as TGCGCCAGCAGCTTCATAGCGGGAGTGTCCGACAATGAGCAGTTCTTC.